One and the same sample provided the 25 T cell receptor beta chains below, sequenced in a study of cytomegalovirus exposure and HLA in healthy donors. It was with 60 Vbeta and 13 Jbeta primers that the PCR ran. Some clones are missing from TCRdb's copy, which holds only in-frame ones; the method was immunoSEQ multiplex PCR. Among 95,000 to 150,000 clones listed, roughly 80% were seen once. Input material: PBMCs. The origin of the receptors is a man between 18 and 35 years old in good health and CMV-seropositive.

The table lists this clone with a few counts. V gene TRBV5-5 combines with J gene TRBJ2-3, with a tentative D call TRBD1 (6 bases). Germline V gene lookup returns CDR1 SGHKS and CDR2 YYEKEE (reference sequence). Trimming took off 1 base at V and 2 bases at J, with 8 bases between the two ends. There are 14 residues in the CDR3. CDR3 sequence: CASSLTGLTDTQYF. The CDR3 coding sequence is TGTGCCAGCAGCTTGACAGGGCTCACAGATACGCAGTATTTT. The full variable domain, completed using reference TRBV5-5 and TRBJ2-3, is DAGVTQSPTHLIKTRGQQVTLRCSPISGHKSVSWYQQVLGQGPQFIFQYYEKEERGRGNFPDRFSARQFPNYSSELNVNALLLGDSALYLCASSLTGLTDTQYFGPGTRLTVL.

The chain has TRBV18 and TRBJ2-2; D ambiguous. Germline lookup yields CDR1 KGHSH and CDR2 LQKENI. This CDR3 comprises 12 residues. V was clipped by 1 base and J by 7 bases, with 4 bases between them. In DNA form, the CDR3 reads TGTGCCAGCTCACCACTCCTCGGGGAGCTGTTTTTT. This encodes CASSPLLGELFF.

The chain's CDR3 is CASSTTSGSGETQYF. CDR3 nucleotide sequence: TGTGCCAGCAGCACGACTAGCGGGAGCGGGGAGACCCAGTACTTC. This chain joins TRBV13 and TRBJ2-5; TRBD2 aligns across 12 bases. This CDR3 spans 15 amino acids. Germline-derived CDR1 and CDR2 are PRHDT and FYEKMQ (reference sequence). V gave up 5 bases and J gave up 5 bases; unmatched junction bases: 6.

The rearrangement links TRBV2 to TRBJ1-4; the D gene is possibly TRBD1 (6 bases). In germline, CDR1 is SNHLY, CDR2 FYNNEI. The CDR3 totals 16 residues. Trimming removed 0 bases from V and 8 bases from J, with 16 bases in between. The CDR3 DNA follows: TGTGCCAGCAGTGAAGCCCGGGCAGGGGAAACCGAAAAACTGTTTTTT. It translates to CASSEARAGETEKLFF.

This chain's CDR3 is CASSLGTTSTNEKLFF. CDR3 nucleotide sequence: TGTGCCAGCAGCCTAGGGACAACCTCAACTAATGAAAAACTGTTTTTT. The chain combines TRBV5-8 with TRBJ1-4; the D gene is possibly TRBD1 (6 bases). Trimming took 4 bases from V and 0 from J, leaving 13 bases between them. Germline V gene data show CDR1 as SGHTS and CDR2 as YDEGEE. The CDR3 spans 16 residues.

The CDR3 sequence is CASSEFGGEYEQYF. The CDR3 nucleotides read TGTGCCAGCAGTGAATTCGGGGGGGAATACGAGCAGTACTTC. V gene TRBV25-1 combines with J gene TRBJ2-7, with TRBD2 identical over 8 bases. CDR1 and CDR2 (germline): MGHDK, SYGVNS. The CDR3 loop spans 14 amino acids. V shed 1 base, J shed 4 bases, and the junction held 3 bases outside the gene matches.

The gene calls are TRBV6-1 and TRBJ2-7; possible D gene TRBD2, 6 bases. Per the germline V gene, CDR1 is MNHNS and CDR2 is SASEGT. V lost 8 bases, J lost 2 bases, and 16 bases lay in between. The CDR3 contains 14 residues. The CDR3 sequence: CASGGGRRAYEQYF. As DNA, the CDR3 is TGTGCCAGCGGCGGCGGGCGGAGGGCCTACGAGCAGTACTTC.

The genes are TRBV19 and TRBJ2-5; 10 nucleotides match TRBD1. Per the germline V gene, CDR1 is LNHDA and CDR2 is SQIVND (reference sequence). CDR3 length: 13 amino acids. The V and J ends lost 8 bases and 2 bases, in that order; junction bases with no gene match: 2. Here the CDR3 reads CASGTGVQETQYF. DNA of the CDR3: TGTGCCAGTGGGACAGGGGTTCAAGAGACCCAGTACTTC.

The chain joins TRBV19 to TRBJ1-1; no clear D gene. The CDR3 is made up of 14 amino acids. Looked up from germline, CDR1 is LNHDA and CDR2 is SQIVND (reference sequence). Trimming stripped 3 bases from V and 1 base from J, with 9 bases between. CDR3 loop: CASSMGGWNTEAFF. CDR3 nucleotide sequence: TGTGCCAGTAGTATGGGAGGATGGAACACTGAAGCTTTCTTT.

Here the CDR3 DNA reads TGTGCCTGGAGTGTATCGCTGTTAAGCGGAACCACAGATACGCAGTATTTT. The encoded protein is CAWSVSLLSGTTDTQYF. The chain employs TRBV30 and TRBJ2-3; D perhaps matches TRBD2 (5 bases). This CDR3 has 17 residues. Germline V CDR1 and CDR2: GTSNPN, SVGIG (reference sequence). V lost 0 bases to trimming and J lost 2 bases, with 18 bases between them.

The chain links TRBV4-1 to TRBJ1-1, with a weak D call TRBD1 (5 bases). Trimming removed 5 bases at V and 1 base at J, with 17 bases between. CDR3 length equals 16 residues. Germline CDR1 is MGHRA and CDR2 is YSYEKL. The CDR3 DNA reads TGCGCCAGCAGCGAACTTTCGGGACTCCCGAACACTGAAGCTTTCTTT. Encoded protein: CASSELSGLPNTEAFF.

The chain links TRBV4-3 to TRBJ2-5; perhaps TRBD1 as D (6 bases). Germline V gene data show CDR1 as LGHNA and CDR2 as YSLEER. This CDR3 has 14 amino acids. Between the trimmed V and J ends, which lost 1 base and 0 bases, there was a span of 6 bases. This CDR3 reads CASSQGQDQETQYF. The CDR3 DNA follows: TGCGCCAGCAGCCAAGGACAGGACCAAGAGACCCAGTACTTC.

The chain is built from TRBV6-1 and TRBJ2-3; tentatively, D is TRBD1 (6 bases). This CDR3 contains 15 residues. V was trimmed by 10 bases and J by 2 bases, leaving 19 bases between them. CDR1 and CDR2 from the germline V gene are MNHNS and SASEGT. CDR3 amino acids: CATGLGQLSTDTQYF. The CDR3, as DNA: TGTGCCACCGGATTAGGACAGCTATCCACAGATACGCAGTATTTT.

CDR3 sequence: CASSAKTGAEQYF. The CDR3 DNA is TGTGCCAGCAGCGCAAAAACAGGGGCCGAGCAGTACTTC. The chain carries TRBV7-6 and TRBJ2-7; 7 bases match TRBD1. In germline, CDR1 is SGHVS, CDR2 FNYEAQ. V lost 5 bases and J lost 6; bases outside the gene matches: 7. This CDR3 has 13 amino acids.

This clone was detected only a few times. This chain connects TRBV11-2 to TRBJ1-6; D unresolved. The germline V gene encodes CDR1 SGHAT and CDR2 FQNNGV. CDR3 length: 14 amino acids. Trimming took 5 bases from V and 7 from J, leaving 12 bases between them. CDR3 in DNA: TGTGCCAGCAGCAGAACCGAGGCGAATTCACCCCTCCACTTT. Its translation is CASSRTEANSPLHF.

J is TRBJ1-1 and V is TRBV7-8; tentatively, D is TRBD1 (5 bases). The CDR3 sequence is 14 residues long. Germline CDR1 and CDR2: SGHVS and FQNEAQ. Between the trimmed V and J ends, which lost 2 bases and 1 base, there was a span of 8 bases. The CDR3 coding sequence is TGTGCCAGCAGCTTATCGGGGGGGAACACTGAAGCTTTCTTT. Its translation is CASSLSGGNTEAFF.

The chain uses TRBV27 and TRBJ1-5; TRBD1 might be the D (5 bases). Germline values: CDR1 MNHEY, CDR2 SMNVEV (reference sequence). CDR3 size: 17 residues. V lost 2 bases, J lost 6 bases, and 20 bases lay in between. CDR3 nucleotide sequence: TGTGCCAGCAGTTTAATTCCAGGGTCGGGGGTTACTCAGCCCCAGCATTTT. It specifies CASSLIPGSGVTQPQHF.

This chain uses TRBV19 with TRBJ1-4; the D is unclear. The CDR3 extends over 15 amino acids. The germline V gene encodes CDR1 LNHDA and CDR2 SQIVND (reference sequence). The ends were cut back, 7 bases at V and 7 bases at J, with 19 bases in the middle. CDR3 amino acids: CASTPFPAGGEKLFF. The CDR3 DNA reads TGTGCCAGTACCCCTTTCCCCGCGGGTGGTGAAAAACTGTTTTTT.

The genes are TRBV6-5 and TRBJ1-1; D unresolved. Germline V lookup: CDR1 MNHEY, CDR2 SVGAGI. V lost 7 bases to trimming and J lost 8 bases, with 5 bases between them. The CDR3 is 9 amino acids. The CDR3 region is CASNIEAFF. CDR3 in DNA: TGTGCCAGCAACATAGAAGCTTTCTTT.

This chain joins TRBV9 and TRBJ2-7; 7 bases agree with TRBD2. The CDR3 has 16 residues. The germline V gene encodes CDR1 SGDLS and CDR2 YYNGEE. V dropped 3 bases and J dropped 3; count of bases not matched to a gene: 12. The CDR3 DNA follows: TGTGCCAGCAGCGGGGGAAAGCGGGGTTTTTTCTACGAGCAGTACTTC. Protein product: CASSGGKRGFFYEQYF.

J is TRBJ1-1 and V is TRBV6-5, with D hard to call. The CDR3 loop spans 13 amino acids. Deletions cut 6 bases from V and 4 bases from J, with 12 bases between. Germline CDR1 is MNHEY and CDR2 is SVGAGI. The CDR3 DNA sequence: TGTGCCAGCAGGAATCCCCACTTCACTGAAGCTTTCTTT. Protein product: CASRNPHFTEAFF.

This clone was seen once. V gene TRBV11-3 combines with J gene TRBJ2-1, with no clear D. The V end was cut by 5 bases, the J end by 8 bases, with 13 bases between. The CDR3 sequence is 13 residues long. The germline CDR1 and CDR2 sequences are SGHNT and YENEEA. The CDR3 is CASSHHFSDEQFF. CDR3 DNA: TGTGCCAGCAGCCACCATTTTAGTGATGAGCAGTTCTTC. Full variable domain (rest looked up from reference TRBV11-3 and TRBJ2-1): EAGVVQSPRYKIIEKKQPVAFWCNPISGHNTLYWYLQNLGQGPELLIRYENEEAVDDSQLPKDRFSAERLKGVDSTLKIQPAELGDSAVYLCASSHHFSDEQFFGPGTRLTVL.

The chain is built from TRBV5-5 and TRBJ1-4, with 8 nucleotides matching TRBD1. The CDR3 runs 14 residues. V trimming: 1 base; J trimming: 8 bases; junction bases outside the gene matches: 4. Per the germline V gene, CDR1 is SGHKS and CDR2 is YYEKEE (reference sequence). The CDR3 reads CASSLPTGDEKLFF. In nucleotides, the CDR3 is TGTGCCAGCAGCTTGCCGACAGGGGACGAAAAACTGTTTTTT.

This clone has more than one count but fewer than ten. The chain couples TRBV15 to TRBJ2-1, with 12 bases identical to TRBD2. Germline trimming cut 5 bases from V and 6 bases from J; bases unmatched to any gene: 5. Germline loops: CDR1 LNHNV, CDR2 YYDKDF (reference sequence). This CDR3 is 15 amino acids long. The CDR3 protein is CATSHAGLAGNEQFF. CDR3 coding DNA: TGTGCCACCAGCCACGCGGGACTAGCGGGCAATGAGCAGTTCTTC.

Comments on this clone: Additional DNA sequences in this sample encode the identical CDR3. CDR3 nucleotides: TGTGCCAGCAGCGTAACAGGGAACACTGAAGCTTTCTTT. It yields the protein CASSVTGNTEAFF. The chain combines TRBV9 with TRBJ1-1; a weak D match, TRBD1 (5 bases). CDR1 is SGDLS, CDR2 YYNGEE, per germline. The V gene lost 1 base and the J gene lost 1 base, with 5 bases spanning the gap. The CDR3 spans 13 residues.